This passage covers 27 T cell receptor beta chains from one sample sequenced in a study of monozygotic twins with inflammatory bowel disease. TCRdb reprocessed the 5' RACE reads, keeping one entry per CDR3 protein, no DNA. The sample's table shows some 300,000 distinct CDR3 sequences. The sample was blood. These receptors came from a human donor with ulcerative colitis or Crohn's disease, or a healthy co-twin of an affected twin (not recorded which).

This sequence joins TRBV7-2 and TRBJ2-3. The length of the CDR3 is 13 residues. CDR1 is SGHTA, CDR2 FQGNSA, per germline. The CDR3 spells CASSLDRPDTQYF.

This CDR3 is CASSPRTGGATNEKLFF. The genes are TRBV7-2 and TRBJ1-4; TCRdb designates TRBD1, a call that cannot be tested without DNA. The CDR3 totals 17 residues. Per germline, CDR1 SGHTA and CDR2 FQGNSA.

This rearrangement joins TRBV5-1 to TRBJ2-6; TCRdb's assignment of TRBD1 cannot be checked, as there is no DNA. CDR1 is SGHRS, CDR2 YFSETQ, per germline. The length of the CDR3 is 16 residues. The CDR3 reads CASSLAPDRGTNVLTF.

The chain is built from TRBV7-2 and TRBJ1-6. Per the germline V gene, CDR1 is SGHTA and CDR2 is FQGNSA. There are 15 residues in the CDR3. The CDR3 is CASSSRAYDNSPLHF.

The V and J genes are TRBV11-2 and TRBJ2-7; TCRdb's assignment of TRBD1 cannot be checked, as there is no DNA. Germline CDR1 and CDR2: SGHAT and FQNNGV. This CDR3 contains 18 residues. Here the CDR3 reads CASSSQPGDRGRRSEQYF. The variable domain in full, with the rest retrieved from reference TRBV11-2 and TRBJ2-7, is EAGVAQSPRYKIIEKRQSVAFWCNPISGHATLYWYQQILGQGPKLLIQFQNNGVVDDSQLPKDRFSAERLKGVDSTLKIQPAKLEDSAVYLCASSSQPGDRGRRSEQYFGPGTRLTVT.

CDR3 loop: CASSLSGITSNQPQHF. V usage is TRBV5-6 and J usage is TRBJ1-5. The CDR3 has 16 amino acids. Germline lookup yields CDR1 SGHDT and CDR2 YYEEEE. Combining the CDR3 with reference TRBV5-6 and TRBJ1-5 gives the whole variable domain DAGVTQSPTHLIKTRGQQVTLRCSPKSGHDTVSWYQQALGQGPQFIFQYYEEEERQRGNFPDRFSGHQFPNYSSELNVNALLLGDSALYLCASSLSGITSNQPQHFGDGTRLSIL.

The rearrangement uses TRBV20-1 and TRBJ1-4. The germline gives CDR1 DFQATT, CDR2 SNEGSKA (reference sequence). The CDR3 is 15 amino acids. CDR3 amino acids: CSARDRWPTGEKLFF.

This chain joins TRBV15 and TRBJ1-2. The CDR3 is made up of 12 amino acids. Per the germline V gene, CDR1 is LNHNV and CDR2 is YYDKDF (reference sequence). The CDR3 reads CATSRGGDGYTF. Supplemented by reference TRBV15 and TRBJ1-2, the full variable domain reads DAMVIQNPRYQVTQFGKPVTLSCSQTLNHNVMYWYQQKSSQAPKLLFHYYDKDFNNEADTPDNFQSRRPNTSFCFLDIRSPGLGDTAMYLCATSRGGDGYTFGSGTRLTVV.

The chain is built from TRBV7-8 and TRBJ2-7. The CDR3 loop spans 13 amino acids. Per the germline V gene, CDR1 is SGHVS and CDR2 is FQNEAQ. CDR3 sequence: CASSPDLHYEQYF.

The chain links TRBV9 to TRBJ2-1. CDR1 SGDLS and CDR2 YYNGEE come from the germline V gene. The CDR3 totals 15 residues. CDR3 residues: CASSVEGLSYNEQFF.

The V gene is TRBV2, the J gene TRBJ2-3; lacking DNA, the TRBD2 call made by TCRdb goes unchecked. This CDR3 contains 14 residues. Germline CDR1 and CDR2: SNHLY and FYNNEI. The CDR3 protein is CASSLTSNLDTQYF.

The chain uses TRBV28 and TRBJ2-7. Per the germline V gene, CDR1 is MDHEN and CDR2 is SYDVKM. There are 12 residues in the CDR3. The CDR3 loop reads CASSRQTYEQYF.

The V and J genes are TRBV30 and TRBJ1-5. CDR1 GTSNPN and CDR2 SVGIG come from the germline V gene (reference sequence). This CDR3 region has 13 residues. The CDR3: CAWSWDFSQPQHF.

The chain joins TRBV3-1 to TRBJ2-1; absent DNA, TCRdb's TRBD1 call cannot be checked. The CDR3 has 20 residues. The V gene's germline CDR1 is LGHDT and CDR2 YNNKEL (reference sequence). The CDR3 is CASSQVSRLAVGDSYNEQFF.

The rearrangement joins TRBV6-5 to TRBJ2-7; TCRdb outputs TRBD1, but without DNA this stays unchecked. The CDR3 is 15 residues long. Germline-derived CDR1 and CDR2 are MNHEY and SVGAGI. The chain's CDR3 is CASSSPTGSTYEQYF.

The V call is TRBV7-8, the J call TRBJ2-7; no DNA is available, so the TRBD1 call from TCRdb remains unchecked. Germline V gives CDR1 SGHVS, CDR2 FQNEAQ. The CDR3 runs 15 residues. The CDR3 sequence: CASSLGGVGEREQYF.

This chain connects TRBV27 to TRBJ2-2. CDR1 is MNHEY and CDR2 is SMNVEV in the germline V gene (reference sequence). CDR3 length: 15 residues. The CDR3 protein is CASSPISVSTGELFF.

The V call is TRBV7-2, the J call TRBJ1-4. The CDR3 is made up of 16 amino acids. The germline V gene encodes CDR1 SGHTA and CDR2 FQGNSA. The CDR3 loop reads CASSALRLSSNEKLFF.

CDR3 amino acids: CASSFERGGQYF. The chain uses TRBV5-1 and TRBJ2-7; TCRdb names TRBD1, which stays unverified in the absence of DNA. The length of the CDR3 is 12 residues. CDR1 and CDR2 from the germline V gene are SGHRS and YFSETQ.

The rearrangement uses TRBV12-3 or TRBV12-4 and TRBJ1-2; TCRdb indicates TRBD1, and absent DNA this call remains unverified. This CDR3 comprises 15 residues. CDR3 protein: CASSFVTTGAYGYTF.

V gene TRBV5-1 combines with J gene TRBJ2-7; the D call from TCRdb, TRBD1, cannot be confirmed without DNA. CDR3 length: 15 residues. The V gene's germline CDR1 is SGHRS and CDR2 YFSETQ. The chain's CDR3 is CASSLEGQGVYEQYF.

The V call is TRBV6-4, the J call TRBJ2-5; TCRdb's D call of TRBD1 is untestable without DNA. CDR3 length: 15 residues. Germline V gives CDR1 MRHNA, CDR2 SNTAGT. The chain's CDR3 is CASSPGVILQETQYF.

This chain uses TRBV20-1 with TRBJ2-7; checking the TCRdb D call of TRBD2 is not possible without DNA. This CDR3 has 14 amino acids. Looked up from germline, CDR1 is DFQATT and CDR2 is SNEGSKA (reference sequence). The CDR3 sequence is CSASKRGGGYEQYF.

This sequence joins TRBV5-1 and TRBJ2-3; TCRdb selects TRBD2, and the lack of DNA leaves this call unchecked. The CDR3 is 12 amino acids. CDR1 is SGHRS and CDR2 is YFSETQ in the germline V gene. This CDR3 is CASRRLADTQYF.

The genes are TRBV3-1 and TRBJ1-2. Germline V gene lookup returns CDR1 LGHDT and CDR2 YNNKEL (reference sequence). The CDR3 is 13 residues long. This CDR3 reads CASSQDLGTTRRF.

The chain couples TRBV7-2 to TRBJ1-2. There are 12 residues in the CDR3. Germline V lookup: CDR1 SGHTA, CDR2 FQGNSA. The CDR3 reads CAGSSDGYGYTF.

V gene TRBV5-1 combines with J gene TRBJ2-1; TCRdb's assignment of TRBD1 cannot be checked, as there is no DNA. In germline, CDR1 is SGHRS, CDR2 YFSETQ. The CDR3 spans 15 residues. The CDR3 spells CASSLAPGTRNEQFF.